This T cell receptor beta chain was identified in a study of cytomegalovirus exposure and HLA in healthy donors (dated by TCRdb to the late 2010s). Notes on the research overall: An earlier analysis of some 550 of the donors reported about 290 Gb of sequence data and some 100 million unique TCR beta sequences from some 180 million T cells. Roughly 300 gigabases of sequencing data and around 90 million unique TCR sequences made up an early release that covered approximately 620 HLA-typed donors. Of the roughly 420 genotyped donors, 81% were placed in the genetic ancestry cluster associated with self-reported Caucasian donors. The study aimed to test whether cataloging public T cell receptors could reveal signatures of past pathogen exposure. Using immunosequencing, the study profiled T cell repertoires from 666 subjects and related those repertoires to cytomegalovirus serostatus. A separate validation cohort of more than 100 different subjects was used in addition to the roughly 620-subject first cohort. To predict cytomegalovirus infection status, the study brought together high-throughput TCR immunosequencing, statistical association of individual TCRs with disease status, and machine learning. A later analysis re-examined previously published TCR beta repertoires from about 670 donors and added high-resolution HLA genotyping to investigate patterns of TCR occurrence. In the later analysis, no new phenotypic data were used to find candidate immune exposures; instead, reliance was placed on TCR beta sequences and their occurrence across donors. An earlier analysis of some 600 of the donors applied high-throughput TCR beta sequencing to assess whether each TCR beta V gene segment acted as functional or pseudogenic. Donor age, sex, ethnicity and CMV serostatus were compiled together with the repertoire data. Genome-wide SNP genotypes for about 65% of the 666 donors were used in a later genetic analysis, which treated that subset as a discovery cohort. Every repertoire in the discovery cohort had been generated on one and the same sequencing platform. HLA typing covered class I and class II loci at four-digit resolution. The number of donors typed differed by locus, with about 629-640 for A, B, C, DRB1 and DQB1, roughly 520 for DQA1, 606 for DPA1, and roughly 450 for DPB1. A few DR-DQ haplotypes were treated as single units for association and clustering because of strong linkage in the cohort. Across under 500 genotyped donors of the cohort, an average of roughly 230,000 unique TCR beta nucleotide sequences per donor were sequenced, and roughly a sixth of those sequences were non-productive. General study outcomes and caveats: In a later analysis, several top co-occurrence clusters were reported to appear linked to parvovirus B19, influenza, CMV and Epstein-Barr virus. The authors suggested that the approach could potentially be extended to other disease states and immunological phenotypes. Most TCR sequences were observed very rarely across donors, whereas some public TCRs were present in many individuals. When HLA alleles, especially DR and DQ, strongly co-occurred, TCR associations were difficult to assign to individual alleles. HLA typing was unavailable for some donors at each locus, so association tests used only the typed subset. A total of 150 to 200 TCR beta chains were listed by the study as associated with cytomegalovirus. V-gene and J-gene trimming of TCR beta chains was associated with a missense DCLRE1C variant in a later genetic analysis, and the association was replicated in an independent cohort. According to a later analysis, TCR association rates differed among HLA loci, with DRB1 alleles showing the most associated TCRs and HLA-C alleles showing the fewest. According to a later analysis, most CMV-associated TCR beta chains appeared to be HLA-restricted, and the HLA associations seemed to be driven largely by CMV exposure. Compared with equally common non-associated chains, HLA-associated TCR beta chains in a later analysis were more clonally expanded and had lower generation probabilities. Over 15 rarely observed V segments, including chromosome 9 orphons, were excluded from the earlier analysis of approximately 600 of the donors because counts were too low. Linkage disequilibrium might explain the correlated functional status among segregating V segments, but an unknown experimental factor could not be ruled out. The presence/absence analyses assumed that sequencing depth was roughly uniform across donors, and that assumption may not be true. At a false discovery rate of 0.05, a later analysis linked around 15,000 TCR beta sequences to specific HLA alleles. A few of the identified cytomegalovirus-associated TCR beta chains were confirmed in vitro to be specific for cytomegalovirus antigens. The only immune exposure information available for the cohort was CMV serostatus. A further reported finding was that TCR beta sequences accurately predicted the HLA-A and HLA-B alleles for most subjects in the first cohort. The classifier was reported to diagnose cytomegalovirus status with high specificity and sensitivity in both the original cohort and the validation cohort. In this cohort, only TCR beta chains were sequenced, and detectable features were limited by the absence of alpha or paired-chain data. Compared with the approximately 710-donor mean, donors in an Asian-associated ancestry cluster had fewer N-insertions in productive TCRs, according to a later genetic analysis. An earlier analysis of around 600 of the donors showed that most TCR beta V segments appeared in productive rearrangements either about 87% or about 30% of the time, which broadly matched IMGT annotations. The 87-base-pair reads could not distinguish some IMGT-functional V segments, including TRBV6-2 and TRBV6-3, so those segments were excluded. A cluster of highly shared sequence variants was judged likely to represent a technical artifact of the sequencing pipeline.

Reading from cysteine to phenylalanine, the CDR3 counts 14 amino acids. Of all the DNA, just the CDR3 is kept, 42 bases in frame from base 1. CDR1 and CDR2, per the germline V gene (reference sequence), are SEHNR and FQNEAQ. Trimming at the junction amounts to 6 bases on V and 8 bases on J, and the germline ends lie 19 bases apart. With regard to this clone: Its recognized antigen is unknown. No much larger clone is present one base from it, and per-base qualities are unavailable.

The library was built by means of the immunoSEQ multiplex PCR assay. A mixture of 60 forward primers for TCR Vbeta segments and 13 reverse primers for TCR Jbeta segments was used in the multiplex PCR. Amplification of the CDR3 region of rearranged TCR beta genes was performed with a multiplex PCR assay on genomic DNA. The amplified TCR beta libraries were sequenced on the Illumina HiSeq System as 87-base-pair reads. The study's processing was this. A later analysis counted approximately 74 million unique TCR beta chains across the 690 or so repertoires, and 9.5 million to 11 million of these chains were shared by at least two donors. Raw reads were error-corrected and collapsed into unique sequences by a nearest-neighbor algorithm in which closely related sequences were merged to remove PCR and sequencing errors. Alignment of CDR3 sequences to IMGT reference sequences was used to assign V, D and J gene segments. Each retained sequence needed at least a six-nucleotide match to both a V gene segment and a J gene segment. A rearrangement was called productive if the CDR3 had no stop codons and remained in frame with V and J, and every other rearrangement was called non-productive. Following IMGT convention, CDR3 was defined as the stretch from the second conserved V-encoded cysteine up to the conserved J-encoded phenylalanine. Sequences without an unambiguous match to a single V gene segment were excluded from the earlier analysis of 500 to 700 of the donors. An earlier analysis of a few hundred of the donors called V segments functional above 56.7% productive rearrangements and segregating when the between-donor standard deviation exceeded 5%. A statistical classification framework was built for diagnosing cytomegalovirus status from the catalog of TCR beta chain sequences. A later analysis assigned V and J genes by comparing TCR nucleotide sequences with IMGT/GENE-DB human TR gene sequences. In a later analysis, CDR3 sequences and most-parsimonious VDJ recombination scenarios were assigned using the TCRdist pipeline. In a later analysis, each TCR beta chain was defined by its CDR3 amino acid sequence together with its V-gene family, and reads without a unique V-gene family were excluded. To address suspected cross-contamination and a sequencing artifact, a later analysis removed around 590 highly shared, low-generation-probability nucleotide sequences. In a later analysis, a clonal expansion index was calculated for each public chain from normalized within-repertoire ranks of inferred template counts. Generation probabilities in a later analysis came from a VDJ recombination model fitted to out-of-frame rearrangements, and those results were checked against IGoR. Hypergeometric tests were used in a later analysis to score TCR-TCR, TCR-HLA and TCR-CMV co-occurrence, with a repertoire-size bias correction applied to the TCR pairs. A later analysis estimated false discovery rates by permuting HLA or CMV assignments 20 times. In a later analysis, co-occurring TCRs were grouped using DBSCAN, and TCRdist sequence similarity was added for clustering within HLA-allele-positive subsets. Co-occurrence clustering excluded repertoires with fewer than 30,000 or more than 120,000 public chains, plus five with anomalous nucleotide sharing. TCRdb mirrors the immuneACCESS table, restricted to in-frame sequences. Some clones are absent from its copies; in checked studies, under half trace to an unresolved V gene, and the reason for the others is unknown. Clonal size and the V and J genes are those of that table, whereas D and trimming came from the DNA. The sample records fewer than 250,000 clones, over 70% of which are singletons. The top ten hold under 0.85% of the sample.

The cohort consisted of hundreds of healthy bone marrow donors. Cohort members were all nominally healthy when sampled, although unrecorded immune exposures were likely present. The donor tested CMV seronegative and was one of the 352 seronegative cohort members. Each donor provided a peripheral blood sample, and peripheral blood mononuclear cells were used for TCR beta sequencing. The Qiagen DNeasy Blood Extraction Kit was used to extract genomic DNA from the blood cell samples. Here the chain combines TRBV7-9 and TRBJ1-2, with TRBD1 tentatively as D gene (6 bases match). This TCR was sampled from a boy between 2 and 10 years old in good health and CMV-seronegative. Sample: PBMCs. The CDR3 in this case is CASSSLRGGQGYTF. The bases are TGTGCCAGCAGTTCACTAAGGGGGGGGCAAGGCTACACCTTC.